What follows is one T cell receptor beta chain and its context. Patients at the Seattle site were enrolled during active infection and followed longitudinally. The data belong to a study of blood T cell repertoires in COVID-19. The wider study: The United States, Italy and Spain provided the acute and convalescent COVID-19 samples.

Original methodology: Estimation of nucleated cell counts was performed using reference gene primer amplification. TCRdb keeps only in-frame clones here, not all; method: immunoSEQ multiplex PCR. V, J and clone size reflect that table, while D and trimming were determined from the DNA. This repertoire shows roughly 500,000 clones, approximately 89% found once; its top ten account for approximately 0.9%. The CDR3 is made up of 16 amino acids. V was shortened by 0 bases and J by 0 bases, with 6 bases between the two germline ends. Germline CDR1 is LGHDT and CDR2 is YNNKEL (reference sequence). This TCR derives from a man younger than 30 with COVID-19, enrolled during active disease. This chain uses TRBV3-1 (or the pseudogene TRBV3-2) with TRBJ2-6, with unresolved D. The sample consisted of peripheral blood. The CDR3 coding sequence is TGTGCCAGCAGCCAAGATCTGGCCTCTGGGGCCAACGTCCTGACTTTC. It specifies CASSQDLASGANVLTF.